Described below is a single T cell receptor (beta chain) sequence and its context. This record comes from a study of identifying expanded T cells in peripheral blood. This table comes from immunoSEQ multiplex PCR, and its TCRdb copy is limited to in-frame clones, with some not included. The profile shows around 78,000 clones, 70% to 90% of them singletons. Germline V gene lookup returns CDR1 SQVTM and CDR2 ANQGSEA. The CDR3 extends over 15 amino acids. V dropped 6 bases and J dropped 5; count of bases not matched to a gene: 14. The chain recombines TRBV29-1 with TRBJ2-3; 7 nucleotides line up with TRBD1. Sequencing input: blood. This TCR came from a person between 18 and 75 years old in good health. Written as DNA, the CDR3 is TGCAGCGTGGGCCAGAGGGGGCGAGGAGTAGATACGCAGTATTTT. Translated, it gives CSVGQRGRGVDTQYF.